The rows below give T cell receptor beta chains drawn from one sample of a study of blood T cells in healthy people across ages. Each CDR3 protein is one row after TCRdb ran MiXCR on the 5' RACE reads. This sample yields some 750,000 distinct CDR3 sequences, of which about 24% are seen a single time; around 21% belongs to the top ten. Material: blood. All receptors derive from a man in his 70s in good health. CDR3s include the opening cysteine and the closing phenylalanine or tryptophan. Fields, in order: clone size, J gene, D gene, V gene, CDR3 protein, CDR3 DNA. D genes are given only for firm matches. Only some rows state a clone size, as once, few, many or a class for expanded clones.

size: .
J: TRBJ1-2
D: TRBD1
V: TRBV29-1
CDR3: CSVGDYRGGYTF
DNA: TGCAGCGTTGGGGATTACAGGGGTGGCTACACCTTC

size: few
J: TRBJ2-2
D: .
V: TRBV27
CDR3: CASSLLGSTGELFF
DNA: TGTGCCAGCAGTTTATTAGGCTCCACCGGGGAGCTGTTTTTT

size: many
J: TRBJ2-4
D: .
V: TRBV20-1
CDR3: CSASEGWAKNIQYF
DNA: TGCAGTGCTAGTGAGGGGTGGGCCAAAAACATTCAGTACTTC

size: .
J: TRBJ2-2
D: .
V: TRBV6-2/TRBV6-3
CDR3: CASSGQHTGELFF
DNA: TGTGCCAGCAGTGGGCAGCACACCGGGGAGCTGTTTTTT

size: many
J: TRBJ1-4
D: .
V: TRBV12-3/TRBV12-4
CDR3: CASSQGRFPVF
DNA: TGTGCCAGCAGTCAAGGACGTTTTCCCGTTTTT

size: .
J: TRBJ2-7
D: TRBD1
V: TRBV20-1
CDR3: CSTLRTGRGEQYF
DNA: TGCAGTACACTCCGGACAGGGAGAGGAGAGCAGTACTTC

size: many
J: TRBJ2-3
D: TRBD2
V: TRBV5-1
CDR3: CASSGTSGSSTDTQYF
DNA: TGCGCCAGCAGCGGGACTAGCGGGTCTAGCACAGATACGCAGTATTTT

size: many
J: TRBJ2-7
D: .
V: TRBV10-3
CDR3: CAIGRDYEQYF
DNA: TGTGCCATCGGACGGGACTACGAGCAGTACTTC

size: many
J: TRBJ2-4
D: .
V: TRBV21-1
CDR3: CASSPGGWKAKNIQYF
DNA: TGTGCCAGCAGCCCCGGAGGGTGGAAAGCCAAAAACATTCAGTACTTC

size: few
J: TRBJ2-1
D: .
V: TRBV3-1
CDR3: CASGTAVYNEQFF
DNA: TGTGCCAGCGGTACGGCAGTATACAATGAGCAGTTCTTC

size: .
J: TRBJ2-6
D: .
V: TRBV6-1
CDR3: CASMDLSGANVLTF
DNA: TGTGCCAGCATGGACCTCTCTGGGGCCAACGTCCTGACTTTC

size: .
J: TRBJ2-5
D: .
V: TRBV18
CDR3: CASSKAGTGETQYF
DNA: TGTGCCAGCTCCAAAGCGGGCACGGGAGAGACCCAGTACTTC

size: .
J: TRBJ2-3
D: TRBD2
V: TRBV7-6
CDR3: CASSTLAGGARRTDTQYF
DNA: TGTGCCAGCAGCACACTAGCGGGGGGGGCTAGACGCACAGATACGCAGTATTTT

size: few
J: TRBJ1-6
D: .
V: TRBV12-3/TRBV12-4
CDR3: CASSFQGGSPLHF
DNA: TGTGCCAGCAGTTTCCAGGGAGGCTCACCCCTCCACTTT

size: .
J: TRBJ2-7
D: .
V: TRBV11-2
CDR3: CASSLGAYSYEQYF
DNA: TGTGCCAGCAGCTTGGGGGCCTACTCCTACGAGCAGTACTTC

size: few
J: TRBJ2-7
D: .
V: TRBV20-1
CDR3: CSASGGVSYEQYF
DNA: TGCAGTGCTAGCGGGGGAGTTTCCTACGAGCAGTACTTC

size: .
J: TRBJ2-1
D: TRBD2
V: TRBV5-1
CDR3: CASSEIAGHYNEQFF
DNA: TGCGCCAGCAGCGAAATAGCGGGGCACTACAATGAGCAGTTCTTC

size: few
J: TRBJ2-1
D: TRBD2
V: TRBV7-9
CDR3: CASSSTVASGGVAYYNEQFF
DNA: TGTGCCAGCAGCTCGACCGTGGCTAGCGGGGGGGTGGCATACTACAATGAGCAGTTCTTC

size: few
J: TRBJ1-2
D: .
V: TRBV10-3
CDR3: CAITAFGQNGYTF
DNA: TGTGCCATCACCGCTTTTGGACAGAATGGCTACACCTTC

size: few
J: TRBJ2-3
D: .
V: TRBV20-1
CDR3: CSALEGGRGDTQYF
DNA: TGCAGTGCCCTAGAAGGGGGGCGGGGAGATACGCAGTATTTT

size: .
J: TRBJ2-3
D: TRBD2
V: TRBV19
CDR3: CASSWLAGSDTQYF
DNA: TGTGCCAGTAGTTGGTTAGCGGGATCAGATACGCAGTATTTT

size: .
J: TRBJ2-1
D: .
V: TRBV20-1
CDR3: CSAVPGVGYNEQFF
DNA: TGCAGTGCTGTCCCGGGGGTAGGTTACAATGAGCAGTTCTTC

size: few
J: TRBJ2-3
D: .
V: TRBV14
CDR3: CASSHAGSDTQYF
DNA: TGTGCCAGCAGCCATGCGGGATCAGATACGCAGTATTTT

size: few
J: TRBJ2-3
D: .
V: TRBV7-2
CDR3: CASSLGGSQDTQYF
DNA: TGTGCCAGCAGCTTAGGGGGTTCCCAAGATACGCAGTATTTT

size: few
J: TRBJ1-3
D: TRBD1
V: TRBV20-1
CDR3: CSARKRDRTGNTIYF
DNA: TGCAGTGCTAGAAAAAGGGACAGGACTGGAAACACCATATATTTT

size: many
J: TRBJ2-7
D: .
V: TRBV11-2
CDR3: CASSLELGAYEQYF
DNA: TGTGCCAGCAGCTTAGAACTGGGAGCCTACGAGCAGTACTTC

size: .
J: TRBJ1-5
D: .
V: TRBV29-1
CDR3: CSVLQENSNQPQHF
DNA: TGCAGCGTTCTTCAGGAGAATAGCAATCAGCCCCAGCATTTT

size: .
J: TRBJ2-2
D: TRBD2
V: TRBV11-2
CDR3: CASPSHGGGSTGELFF
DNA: TGTGCCAGCCCTTCCCACGGCGGGGGATCAACCGGGGAGCTGTTTTTT

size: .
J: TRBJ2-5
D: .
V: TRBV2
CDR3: CASSETETQYF
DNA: TGTGCCAGCAGTGAAACAGAGACCCAGTACTTC

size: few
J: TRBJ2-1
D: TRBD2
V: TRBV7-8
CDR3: CASSLVGLNSYNEQFF
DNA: TGTGCCAGCAGCTTGGTGGGACTAAACTCCTACAATGAGCAGTTCTTC

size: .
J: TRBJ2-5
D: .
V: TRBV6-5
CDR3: CASSSLSSGVGKTQYF
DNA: TGTGCCAGCAGTTCACTCTCCTCAGGGGTCGGAAAGACCCAGTACTTC